This T cell receptor (beta chain) appears in the sequencing data of a study of identical twins. Study-level findings and limits: Insertions were fewer in abundant cord blood beta clonotypes, whereas memory repertoires showed none of this pattern.

The CDR3 is 13 amino acids. The ends were cut back, 3 bases at V and 7 bases at J, with 13 bases in the middle. Per the germline V gene, CDR1 is MNHEY and CDR2 is SMNVEV (reference sequence). Regarding this clonotype: Antigen specificity is unknown.

Each CDR3 protein gets one entry after TCRdb re-called the 5' RACE reads with MiXCR. Here the sample spans about 280,000 distinct CDR3 sequences, about 8.9% being singletons. These data were also reused for a study on yellow fever vaccine responses in identical twins.

The TCR was taken from a woman aged 18-29 years in good health. The sequencing sample was made of memory (CD45RO+) T cells sorted from blood. The chain recombines TRBV27 with TRBJ2-7, with D possibly being TRBD2 (5 bases). CDR3: CASSFLASSEQYF. DNA of the CDR3: TGTGCCAGCAGTTTCCTAGCCTCGTCTGAGCAGTACTTC.